The 32 T cell receptor beta chains given below trace back to one sample, sequenced in a study of shared clonotypes between healthy human individuals. CD45RO-negative, CCR7-positively selected cells formed the naive CD8 fraction, excluding terminally differentiated effector memory CD45RA+ cells. Assay: immunoSEQ multiplex PCR; the TCRdb copy retains only in-frame clones and omits some. The profile shows about 2 million clones, just under 95% of them singletons. Sequenced sample: naive CD8+ T cells sorted from blood. These receptor sequences come from a man between 18 and 35 years old in good health.

The J gene is TRBJ2-1, the V gene TRBV4-3, with D possibly TRBD1 on 6 matching bases. Germline CDR1 is LGHNA and CDR2 is YSLEER. The CDR3 has 18 amino acids. The V gene lost 0 bases and the J gene lost 6 bases, with 21 bases spanning the gap. CDR3 protein: CASSQEPFVQGLVNEQFF. The CDR3 DNA follows: TGCGCCAGCAGCCAAGAGCCCTTCGTACAGGGTTTAGTCAATGAGCAGTTCTTC.

This chain links TRBV19 with TRBJ2-5, with 12 bases matching TRBD2. Germline lookup yields CDR1 LNHDA and CDR2 SQIVND (reference sequence). The CDR3 contains 15 residues. The ends lost 6 bases at V and 5 bases at J; junction bases unmatched: 7. CDR3 region: CASRLLAGGRETQYF. CDR3 bases: TGTGCCAGTAGGTTACTAGCGGGAGGTCGTGAGACCCAGTACTTC. Full variable domain (remainder filled in from reference TRBV19 and TRBJ2-5): DGGITQSPKYLFRKEGQNVTLSCEQNLNHDAMYWYRQDPGQGLRLIYYSQIVNDFQKGDIAEGYSVSREKKESFPLTVTSAQKNPTAFYLCASRLLAGGRETQYFGPGTRLLVL.

The chain joins TRBV2 to TRBJ2-5; perhaps TRBD2 as D (6 bases). V lost 0 bases, J lost 2 bases, and 10 bases lay in between. CDR3 size: 15 residues. CDR1 SNHLY and CDR2 FYNNEI come from the germline V gene. Here the CDR3 reads CASSEAWGEQETQYF. For the CDR3, the DNA is TGTGCCAGCAGTGAAGCGTGGGGGGAGCAAGAGACCCAGTACTTC.

The chain is built from TRBV10-3 and TRBJ2-7; TRBD2 matches 11 bases. V trimming: 4 bases; J trimming: 0 bases; junction bases outside the gene matches: 8. Germline-derived CDR1 and CDR2 are ENHRY and SYGVKD. The CDR3 covers 17 residues. CDR3 sequence: CAISGLGLAASSYEQYF. The CDR3 bases are TGTGCCATCAGTGGACTGGGACTAGCGGCAAGCTCCTACGAGCAGTACTTC.

The chain couples TRBV4-3 to TRBJ2-7; D is undetermined. CDR3 length: 15 amino acids. The germline V gene has CDR1 LGHNA and CDR2 YSLEER. V lost 1 base to trimming and J lost 2 bases, with 12 bases between them. CDR3 residues: CASSQAGPGPYEQYF. For the CDR3, the DNA is TGCGCCAGCAGCCAAGCAGGTCCAGGACCCTACGAGCAGTACTTC.

This rearrangement joins TRBV27 to TRBJ2-5; D gene unclear. Looked up from germline, CDR1 is MNHEY and CDR2 is SMNVEV (reference sequence). The CDR3 has 13 amino acids. Trimming left V 1 base short and J 3 bases short, with 6 bases between. The CDR3 loop reads CASSLLGKETQYF. Written as DNA, the CDR3 is TGTGCCAGCAGTTTATTAGGGAAAGAGACCCAGTACTTC.

This chain joins TRBV30 and TRBJ2-3; D remains unclear. CDR1 GTSNPN and CDR2 SVGIG come from the germline V gene (reference sequence). CDR3 length: 14 amino acids. Trimming removed 0 bases at V and 1 base at J, with 8 bases between. The CDR3 nucleotides read TGTGCCTGGAGTGTACAACTCGGCACAGATACGCAGTATTTT. It yields the protein CAWSVQLGTDTQYF.

A note on this clone: Other DNA sequences of this sample code for an identical CDR3. This chain joins TRBV6-5 and TRBJ2-2; a possible D gene is TRBD2 (5 bases). Germline V CDR1 and CDR2: MNHEY, SVGAGI. There are 14 residues in the CDR3. Between the trimmed V and J ends, which lost 0 bases and 6 bases, there was a span of 8 bases. DNA for the CDR3: TGTGCCAGCAGTTACTCAGCGGAAGCCGGGGAGCTGTTTTTT. It is translated as CASSYSAEAGELFF.

The V and J genes are TRBV9 and TRBJ2-1; maybe TRBD2 (5 bases). The germline V gene has CDR1 SGDLS and CDR2 YYNGEE. This CDR3 has 14 residues. The V and J ends lost 2 bases and 6 bases respectively, with 12 bases between them. CDR3 nucleotides: TGTGCCAGCAGCGTGGAGGCTCTTTCCAATGAGCAGTTCTTC. Its translation: CASSVEALSNEQFF.

This clone has a single count. V gene TRBV7-6 combines with J gene TRBJ2-1, with TRBD2 matching 9 bases. The CDR3 consists of 14 residues. Trimming cost V 2 bases and J 8 bases; bases outside gene matches: 4. CDR1 is SGHVS, CDR2 FNYEAQ, per germline. The CDR3 spells CASSLLAGNDEQFF. CDR3 DNA: TGTGCCAGCAGCTTACTAGCGGGGAATGATGAGCAGTTCTTC.

The V gene is TRBV2, the J gene TRBJ2-5; D may be TRBD2 (6 bases). The CDR3 length is 20 residues. Germline loops: CDR1 SNHLY, CDR2 FYNNEI. The germline V and J ends were trimmed by 2 bases and 5 bases, with 30 bases remaining between them. CDR3 region: CASSEYSRGFFGGSTETQYF. The CDR3 nucleotides read TGTGCCAGCAGTGAATACAGTCGGGGGTTCTTCGGGGGTTCGACGGAGACCCAGTACTTC.

In DNA, the CDR3 is TGCGCCAGCAGCCCCCGACTAGCGGGGGCCGCAGATACGCAGTATTTT. Protein product: CASSPRLAGAADTQYF. The V gene is TRBV5-1, the J gene TRBJ2-3, with 12 bases lining up with TRBD2. The length of the CDR3 is 16 residues. The germline V gene encodes CDR1 SGHRS and CDR2 YFSETQ. Unmatched junction bases numbered 7, after V lost 4 bases and J lost 4 bases.

The chain links TRBV30 to TRBJ2-7, with TRBD2 matching 7 bases. Germline trimming cut 6 bases from V and 6 bases from J; bases unmatched to any gene: 14. Germline CDR1 reads GTSNPN; CDR2 reads SVGIG (reference sequence). The CDR3 sequence is 14 residues long. Written as DNA, the CDR3 is TGTGCCTGTGACAACGATACGGGGGGAGCCGAGCAGTACTTC. Its translation is CACDNDTGGAEQYF.

The chain uses TRBV9 and TRBJ1-1; 7 nucleotides line up with TRBD1. CDR1 and CDR2 (germline): SGDLS, YYNGEE. Unmatched junction bases numbered 10, after V lost 4 bases and J lost 4 bases. This CDR3 comprises 15 residues. CDR3 nucleotide sequence: TGTGCCAGCAGCCCCCCGACAGGGCGGAGCACTGAAGCTTTCTTT. It translates to CASSPPTGRSTEAFF.

The rearrangement joins TRBV27 to TRBJ2-1; TRBD1 agrees at 8 bases. CDR1 is MNHEY and CDR2 is SMNVEV in the germline V gene (reference sequence). The ends lost 6 bases at V and 10 bases at J; junction bases unmatched: 23. The CDR3 spans 18 residues. The CDR3 is CASRLGSPGPGGEWEQFF. The CDR3 bases are TGTGCCAGCAGATTGGGAAGCCCCGGGCCAGGGGGCGAGTGGGAGCAGTTCTTC.

Concerning this clone: Other DNA sequences in the same sample also yield this CDR3. The V gene is TRBV9, the J gene TRBJ2-3; D gene ambiguous. This CDR3 region has 15 residues. V was pared by 0 bases and J by 0 bases, with 8 bases between. CDR1 and CDR2 (germline): SGDLS, YYNGEE. The CDR3 DNA sequence: TGTGCCAGCAGCGTAGACGGCAGTAGCACAGATACGCAGTATTTT. It specifies CASSVDGSSTDTQYF.

Regarding this clone: This same CDR3 is encoded by further DNA sequences in the sample. The chain uses TRBV5-1 and TRBJ2-7; 10 bases map to TRBD1. This CDR3 spans 14 amino acids. The germline CDR1 and CDR2 sequences are SGHRS and YFSETQ. The J segment lost 7 bases and the V segment lost 3 bases, leaving 7 bases of the junction unmatched. For the CDR3, the DNA is TGCGCCAGCAGCTGGGGACAGGGGTTGGTTGAGCAGTACTTC. Translation: CASSWGQGLVEQYF.

The V and J genes are TRBV6-1 and TRBJ2-7; 7 nucleotides line up with TRBD2. CDR1 is MNHNS, CDR2 SASEGT, per germline. The V gene end was trimmed by 3 bases and the J gene end by 3 bases; junction bases not matched to a gene: 5. This CDR3 is built from 14 residues. The CDR3 nucleotides are TGTGCCAGCAGTGACTGGACTAGTATCTACGAGCAGTACTTC. Translated: CASSDWTSIYEQYF.

The rearrangement joins TRBV5-1 to TRBJ2-7; D may be TRBD2 (6 bases). Deletions cut 0 bases from V and 7 bases from J, with 14 bases between. This CDR3 contains 14 residues. Germline-derived CDR1 and CDR2 are SGHRS and YFSETQ. The CDR3 DNA reads as TGCGCCAGCAGCTTGGAAGACCTTGCGGGGGAGCAGTACTTC. As protein: CASSLEDLAGEQYF.

The rearrangement joins TRBV19 to TRBJ2-5, with 8 bases lining up with TRBD1. The CDR3 is 16 amino acids. V trimming: 4 bases; J trimming: 4 bases; junction bases outside the gene matches: 11. Germline lookup yields CDR1 LNHDA and CDR2 SQIVND (reference sequence). DNA for the CDR3: TGTGCCAGTAGTACCCTGACAGGGGCGCGATCAGAGACCCAGTACTTC. Translating gives CASSTLTGARSETQYF.

The V gene is TRBV5-4, the J gene TRBJ2-7, with D unclear. This CDR3 has 13 residues. Germline lookup yields CDR1 SGHNT and CDR2 YYREEE (reference sequence). Trimming cost V 0 bases and J 6 bases, with 10 bases left between them. In DNA form, the CDR3 reads TGTGCCAGCAGCTTGGAGCCCATCAGCGAGCAGTACTTC. This encodes CASSLEPISEQYF. Combining the CDR3 with reference TRBV5-4 and TRBJ2-7 gives the whole variable domain ETGVTQSPTHLIKTRGQQVTLRCSSQSGHNTVSWYQQALGQGPQFIFQYYREEENGRGNFPPRFSGLQFPNYSSELNVNALELDDSALYLCASSLEPISEQYFGPGTRLTVT.

Concerning this clone itself: At the DNA level, this CDR3 is encoded by other sequences in the same sample as well. V usage is TRBV5-4 and J usage is TRBJ2-1, with D hard to call. Germline lookup yields CDR1 SGHNT and CDR2 YYREEE (reference sequence). Trimming took off 1 base at V and 7 bases at J, with 3 bases between the two ends. This CDR3 region has 11 residues. In nucleotides, the CDR3 is TGTGCCAGCAGCTTGAATAATGAGCAGTTCTTC. It is translated as CASSLNNEQFF.

The chain uses TRBV5-6 and TRBJ2-7, with D unresolved. Germline CDR1 reads SGHDT; CDR2 reads YYEEEE. Trimming shortened V by 4 bases and J by 0 bases, and 14 bases separated the two germline ends. The CDR3 has 15 amino acids. The CDR3 bases are TGTGCCAGCAGCCAGACACCGATCGACTCCTACGAGCAGTACTTC. Protein: CASSQTPIDSYEQYF. The full variable domain, its missing parts supplied by reference TRBV5-6 and TRBJ2-7, is DAGVTQSPTHLIKTRGQQVTLRCSPKSGHDTVSWYQQALGQGPQFIFQYYEEEERQRGNFPDRFSGHQFPNYSSELNVNALLLGDSALYLCASSQTPIDSYEQYFGPGTRLTVT.

As to this clone: In the same sample, other DNA sequences code for this CDR3. The chain carries TRBV7-9 and TRBJ2-1; D remains unclear. The CDR3 is 14 residues long. Germline CDR1 reads SEHNR; CDR2 reads FQNEAQ (reference sequence). Trimming removed 5 bases from V and 0 bases from J, with 8 bases in between. The CDR3 region is CASSPGSSYNEQFF. For the CDR3, the DNA is TGTGCCAGCAGCCCCGGTTCCTCCTACAATGAGCAGTTCTTC. The full variable domain, completed using reference TRBV7-9 and TRBJ2-1, is DTGVSQNPRHKITKRGQNVTFRCDPISEHNRLYWYRQTLGQGPEFLTYFQNEAQLEKSRLLSDRFSAERPKGSFSTLEIQRTEQGDSAMYLCASSPGSSYNEQFFGPGTRLTVL.

The J gene is TRBJ1-2, the V gene TRBV27; 11 bases align to TRBD1. J gave up 2 bases and V 4 bases, and 12 bases lay outside the gene matches. Germline V gene lookup returns CDR1 MNHEY and CDR2 SMNVEV (reference sequence). This CDR3 is 18 amino acids long. The CDR3 nucleotides read TGTGCCAGCAGTTCCCTTATCGGGACAGGGGGAGCGAACTATGGCTACACCTTC. This codes for CASSSLIGTGGANYGYTF.

The V and J genes are TRBV6-5 and TRBJ1-4, with a tentative D call TRBD1 (5 bases). CDR1 is MNHEY, CDR2 SVGAGI, per germline. CDR3 length: 15 amino acids. The V end was cut by 7 bases, the J end by 10 bases, with 22 bases between. The CDR3 loop is CASTDREESGGKLFF. For the CDR3, the DNA is TGTGCCAGCACCGACCGGGAAGAGAGTGGGGGAAAACTGTTTTTT.

For this clone: This sample also contains other DNA sequences that code for the same CDR3. The rearrangement joins TRBV29-1 to TRBJ2-1, with 8 bases matching TRBD2. The CDR3 spans 16 residues. In germline, CDR1 is SQVTM, CDR2 ANQGSEA. With 1 base clipped from V and 0 bases from J, the junction kept 5 bases outside the gene matches. The chain's CDR3 is CSVEGLAGRSYNEQFF. Here the CDR3 DNA reads TGCAGCGTTGAAGGGTTAGCGGGACGCTCCTACAATGAGCAGTTCTTC.

The chain has TRBV10-1 and TRBJ2-7, with D maybe TRBD1 (5 bases). The CDR3 contains 13 residues. CDR1 and CDR2 from the germline V gene are WNHNN and SYGVQD (reference sequence). The V and J ends lost 4 bases and 0 bases respectively, with 7 bases between them. The CDR3 region is CASSVGHSYEQYF. In nucleotides, the CDR3 is TGCGCCAGCAGTGTCGGACACTCCTACGAGCAGTACTTC.

Regarding this clone: At the DNA level, this CDR3 is encoded by other sequences in the same sample as well. V is TRBV6-5 and J is TRBJ1-2, with 9 bases fitting TRBD1. The CDR3 is 15 amino acids. V was clipped by 2 bases and J by 1 base; unmatched bases: 2. The germline V gene encodes CDR1 MNHEY and CDR2 SVGAGI. CDR3 nucleotides: TGTGCCAGCAGTTACGGGACAGGGAGTAACTATGGCTACACCTTC. It encodes CASSYGTGSNYGYTF.

J is TRBJ1-4 and V is TRBV6-6, with TRBD1 matching 7 bases. The CDR3 is 14 amino acids. Germline lookup yields CDR1 MNHNY and CDR2 SVGAGI (reference sequence). The ends lost 6 bases at V and 7 bases at J; junction bases unmatched: 8. The CDR3 nucleotides read TGTGCCAGCAGCCCCGACAGGGAGAGTGAAAAACTGTTTTTT. It encodes CASSPDRESEKLFF.

The chain carries TRBV7-9 and TRBJ2-2; TRBD1 matches 9 bases. CDR1 and CDR2 from the germline V gene are SEHNR and FQNEAQ (reference sequence). The CDR3 spans 15 residues. J gave up 8 bases and V 6 bases, and 10 bases lay outside the gene matches. This chain's CDR3 is CASRPGQGLTGELFF. The CDR3 DNA follows: TGTGCCAGCAGGCCGGGACAGGGTCTTACGGGGGAGCTGTTTTTT.

The rearrangement uses TRBV13 and TRBJ2-2, with 14 bases matching TRBD2. Looked up from germline, CDR1 is PRHDT and CDR2 is FYEKMQ (reference sequence). CDR3 length: 17 residues. Germline trimming cut 5 bases from V and 4 bases from J; bases unmatched to any gene: 6. In DNA form, the CDR3 reads TGTGCCAGCAGCCCCCGACTAGCGGGGGGGCCCACCGGGGAGCTGTTTTTT. Residues: CASSPRLAGGPTGELFF. The whole variable domain, remainder taken from reference TRBV13 and TRBJ2-2, is AAGVIQSPRHLIKEKRETATLKCYPIPRHDTVYWYQQGPGQDPQFLISFYEKMQSDKGSIPDRFSAQQFSDYHSELNMSSLELGDSALYFCASSPRLAGGPTGELFFGEGSRLTVL.